This TCR beta chain comes out of a study of blood T cell repertoires in COVID-19. The wider study: The samples span acute and convalescent COVID-19 from the United States, Italy and Spain. PBMCs, B-cell-depleted T cells, or T cells were the source of the cDNA or gDNA that made up the material.

Germline V gene data show CDR1 as SGHKS and CDR2 as YYEKEE (reference sequence). V was cut by 2 bases and J by 0 bases, with 12 bases left in between. This CDR3 contains 16 residues. Original methodology: The assay estimated nucleated cells by amplifying reference gene primers. Sequencing was performed with immunoSEQ multiplex PCR; in TCRdb, only in-frame clones are kept and a portion is missing. From that table come the V and J calls and clone size; the DNA was used to work out D and trimming. There are about 150,000 clones in the sample; approximately 90% occur only once, and roughly 2% lies in the top ten.

V usage is TRBV5-5 and J usage is TRBJ2-1; tentatively, D is TRBD1 (5 bases). The sequence came from a man in his fifties who had recovered from COVID-19. The sample was peripheral blood. This CDR3 reads CASSLGAVSSYNEQFF. For the CDR3, the DNA is TGTGCCAGCAGCTTAGGGGCCGTGAGCTCCTACAATGAGCAGTTCTTC.